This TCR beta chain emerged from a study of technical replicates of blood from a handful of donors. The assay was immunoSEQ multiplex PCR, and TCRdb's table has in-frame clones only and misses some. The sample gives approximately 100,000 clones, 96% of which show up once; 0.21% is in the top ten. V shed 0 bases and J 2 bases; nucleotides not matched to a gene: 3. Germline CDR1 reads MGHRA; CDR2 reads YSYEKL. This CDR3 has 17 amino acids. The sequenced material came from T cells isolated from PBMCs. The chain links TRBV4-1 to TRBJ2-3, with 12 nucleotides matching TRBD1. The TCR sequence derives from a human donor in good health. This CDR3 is CASSQEGTGGSTDTQYF. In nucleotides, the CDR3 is TGCGCCAGCAGCCAAGAAGGGACAGGGGGCTCCACAGATACGCAGTATTTT.